Described below is a single T cell receptor beta chain sequence and its context. No antigen is known for it. The data are from a study of cytomegalovirus exposure and HLA in healthy donors. General observations from the study: Researchers reported that three CMV-associated chains were confirmed in vitro as CMV antigen-specific.

V shed 0 bases and J shed 5 bases, with 19 bases lying between them. The CDR3 runs to 17 residues. Germline assignment: CDR1 SGHTA and CDR2 FQGNSA. The PCR contained 60 Vbeta and 13 Jbeta primers. Authors' processing steps: Unique TCR beta chains numbered 60 million to 100 million in a later analysis, with around 11 million shared. Clones were sequenced by immunoSEQ multiplex PCR, and TCRdb holds only the in-frame ones, with some missing. The DNA was the basis for D and trimming; V, J and clone size are from that table. The sample holds around 100,000 clones, roughly 75% seen once. This receptor was taken from a woman in her forties in good health and CMV-seronegative. V and J are TRBV7-2 and TRBJ2-5; D is unresolved. The sample consisted of PBMCs. The CDR3 loop reads CASSLAMASSSRETQYF. CDR3 sequence (DNA): TGTGCCAGCAGCTTAGCGATGGCTTCCTCCTCGAGGGAGACCCAGTACTTC.